The T cell receptor (beta chain) described here comes from a study of CD8+ T cells in alopecia areata. Study context: A regimen of oral tofacitinib, 5 to 10 mg twice daily, was given to treated patients.

Per the germline V gene, CDR1 is MDHEN and CDR2 is SYDVKM. The V and J ends lost 6 bases and 7 bases respectively, with 10 bases between them. CDR3 length equals 13 residues. Extraction of RNA preceded its reverse transcription into cDNA, which served as the sequencing template. Assay used: immunoSEQ multiplex PCR; TCRdb lists only in-frame clones, some missing. Among approximately 100,000 clones listed, just under 60% were seen once. Described treatment: oral pan-JAK inhibitor, 5-10 mg twice daily. J is TRBJ1-6 and V is TRBV28; a possible D gene is TRBD1 (6 bases). This TCR came from a human donor with alopecia areata. The specimen was CD8+ T cells sorted from blood, collected at roughly week 58, from a patient treated with tofacitinib. DNA of the CDR3: TGTGCCAGCAGCGGACAGTGGAATTCACCCCTCCACTTT. Amino acids: CASSGQWNSPLHF.